The present T cell receptor (beta chain) was sequenced within a study of cytomegalovirus exposure and HLA in healthy donors. Germline V gene data show CDR1 as SGHRS and CDR2 as YFSETQ. The CDR3 spans 14 residues. The ends lost 4 bases at V and 5 bases at J; junction bases unmatched: 8. Using immunoSEQ multiplex PCR, the repertoire was profiled, and TCRdb retains in-frame clones only, with some absent. The sample consists of approximately 190,000 clones, 80% to 90% of them appearing once. The V and J genes are TRBV5-1 and TRBJ2-7; TRBD1 aligns across 8 bases. This TCR derives from a young woman in good health and CMV-seropositive. The sample consisted of PBMCs. CDR3 sequence reads: CASSKRQGKNEQYF. CDR3 sequence (DNA): TGCGCCAGCAGCAAACGACAGGGGAAGAACGAGCAGTACTTC.